This entry concerns a single T cell receptor (beta chain). The sample comes from a study of T cell responses to AZD1222 COVID-19 vaccine. CDR1 DFQATT and CDR2 SNEGSKA come from the germline V gene (reference sequence). V shed 3 bases and J shed 7 bases, with 13 bases lying between them. This CDR3 is built from 12 residues. Using immunoSEQ multiplex PCR, the repertoire was profiled, and TCRdb retains in-frame clones only, with some absent. Of over 130,000 clones listed, roughly 91% are singletons. The sequence was collected from an adult in good health. The genes are TRBV20-1 and TRBJ2-7; perhaps D is TRBD1 or TRBD2 (6 bases each). The sample consisted of peripheral blood, taken on day 0 of AZD1222 vaccination. The chain's CDR3 is CSASSGAGEQYF. CDR3 bases: TGCAGTGCTAGTTCGGGGGCGGGGGAGCAGTACTTC.